These T cell receptor beta chains were read from a single sample in a study of cytomegalovirus exposure and HLA in healthy donors. TCRdb's table, derived via immunoSEQ multiplex PCR, lists solely in-frame clones and lacks some. This sample has more than 50,000 clones, with about 91% found just once. The sequenced material came from PBMCs. The receptors derive from a woman in her 30s in good health and CMV-seronegative. Both conserved end residues are trimmed from each CDR3.

j_gene	v_gene	CDR3aa
TRBJ2-3	TRBV27	ASSPLTPLAGVPDTQY
TRBJ2-1	TRBV5-1	ASSFRLAGADEQF
TRBJ2-7	TRBV10-3	AIGGGDFYEQY
TRBJ1-5	TRBV28	ASRPPNQPQH
TRBJ2-1	TRBV19	ASSISTSGSSYNEQF
TRBJ2-3	TRBV6-5	ASSYRLAGASDTQY
TRBJ2-5	TRBV19	ASSNRLAGEQETQY
TRBJ1-1	TRBV7-9	ASRTGGYGEAF
TRBJ2-3	TRBV7-3	ASSFLSGTSTDTQY
TRBJ2-7	TRBV6-1	ASTDSYEQY
TRBJ2-1	TRBV27	ASSSGTSGKNEQF
TRBJ1-1	TRBV6-5	ASRDGVRRAF
TRBJ2-7	TRBV5-6	ASSSGLVRYEQY
TRBJ2-1	TRBV20-1	SAEDNEQF
TRBJ2-1	TRBV11-2	ASSSAQPGGNEQF
TRBJ2-5	TRBV19	ASSPVAGGGETQY
TRBJ2-7	TRBV9	ASSVAASGPYEQY